This entry lists 21 T cell receptor beta chains sequenced from one sample in a study of blood T cell repertoires in COVID-19. The repertoire was sequenced with immunoSEQ multiplex PCR; TCRdb's copy has only in-frame clones and lacks some. Among 300,000 to 400,000 clones listed, around 87% were seen once. The specimen sequenced was peripheral blood. All receptors come from a woman in her fifties or sixties with active or convalescent COVID-19.

This clone was detected only a few times. The chain uses TRBV5-5 and TRBJ2-1, with 8 bases matching TRBD1. Trimming took 3 bases from V and 6 from J; bases not matched to a gene: 5. Germline-derived CDR1 and CDR2 are SGHKS and YYEKEE (reference sequence). This CDR3 contains 14 residues. The DNA for the CDR3 is TGTGCCAGCAGCTGGATTACAGGGGGCAATGAGCAGTTCTTC. Translation: CASSWITGGNEQFF.

The chain combines TRBV6-2 or TRBV6-3 with TRBJ2-6, with 8 bases aligning to TRBD1. There are 18 residues in the CDR3. The germline V gene encodes CDR1 MNHEY and CDR2 SVGEGT. J lost 1 base, V lost 0 bases, and 5 bases had no gene match. The DNA of the CDR3 is TGTGCCAGCAGTTACTCCTTCCAGGGGGCTTCTGGGGCCAACGTCCTGACTTTC. Translation: CASSYSFQGASGANVLTF.

V is TRBV7-3 and J is TRBJ1-1; 7 nucleotides agree with TRBD1. After removal of 5 bases from V and 1 base from J, the junction contained 4 bases not matched to a gene. Germline CDR1 reads SGHTA; CDR2 reads FQGTGA. CDR3 length: 14 residues. This chain's CDR3 is CASSIAGGNTEAFF. The CDR3 nucleotides are TGTGCCAGCAGCATCGCAGGGGGGAACACTGAAGCTTTCTTT.

This rearrangement joins TRBV27 to TRBJ1-1; D remains ambiguous. Trimming shortened V by 10 bases and J by 8 bases, and 29 bases separated the two germline ends. Germline V gene sequence: CDR1 MNHEY, CDR2 SMNVEV (reference sequence). The CDR3 runs to 16 residues. The CDR3 reads CATRSPTRDAVGEAFF. CDR3 DNA sequence: TGTGCCACCAGGTCCCCGACCCGCGACGCCGTCGGGGAAGCTTTCTTT.

The chain couples TRBV5-4 to TRBJ2-3; 14 bases align to TRBD2. The CDR3 has 20 amino acids. V shed 2 bases and J 0 bases; nucleotides not matched to a gene: 11. The V gene's germline CDR1 is SGHNT and CDR2 YYREEE (reference sequence). The CDR3 bases are TGTGCCAGCAGCTTTGCTGTGGGGACTAGCGGGAGTTGGAGCACAGATACGCAGTATTTT. Amino acids: CASSFAVGTSGSWSTDTQYF.

This chain uses TRBV11-2 with TRBJ2-7; no clear D gene. V gave up 1 base and J gave up 2 bases, with 6 bases separating them. This CDR3 has 13 residues. Germline CDR1 SGHAT, CDR2 FQNNGV. CDR3 sequence (DNA): TGTGCCAGCAGCTTAGGAACAGCCTACGAGCAGTACTTC. It yields the protein CASSLGTAYEQYF.

The chain combines TRBV15 with TRBJ2-3; no definite D call. Trimming removed 1 base at V and 1 base at J, with 9 bases between. The germline V gene encodes CDR1 LNHNV and CDR2 YYDKDF (reference sequence). CDR3 size: 15 residues. CDR3 loop: CATSRGSSGTDTQYF. In DNA form, the CDR3 reads TGTGCCACCAGCAGAGGGTCCAGCGGCACAGATACGCAGTATTTT.

The V gene is TRBV6-1, the J gene TRBJ2-1; 8 bases are a match to TRBD1. The CDR3 is made up of 14 amino acids. Germline assignment: CDR1 MNHNS and CDR2 SASEGT. The V segment lost 1 base and the J segment 8 bases; nucleotides outside the gene matches: 4. CDR3 residues: CASSEGQGADEQFF. In DNA, the CDR3 is TGTGCCAGCAGTGAAGGTCAGGGGGCCGATGAGCAGTTCTTC.

The chain links TRBV5-4 to TRBJ2-5; 7 nucleotides line up with TRBD1. The CDR3 length is 15 residues. The germline CDR1 and CDR2 sequences are SGHNT and YYREEE (reference sequence). J gave up 2 bases and V 6 bases, and 10 bases lay outside the gene matches. DNA of the CDR3: TGTGCCAGCACCCCATCATTGGGACAGCAAGAGACCCAGTACTTC. This gives the protein CASTPSLGQQETQYF.

This chain uses TRBV5-1 with TRBJ2-1; D uncertain. Germline V gene lookup returns CDR1 SGHRS and CDR2 YFSETQ. This CDR3 spans 16 amino acids. Trimming pared 4 bases from V and 4 bases from J, leaving 18 bases between. Here the CDR3 DNA reads TGCGCCAGCAGCGCCAAACAGAGAGATACTTACAATGAGCAGTTCTTC. It encodes CASSAKQRDTYNEQFF.

The chain carries TRBV9 and TRBJ1-4; 7 bases match TRBD1. V lost 4 bases, J lost 0 bases, and 9 bases stayed unmatched. Germline V lookup: CDR1 SGDLS, CDR2 YYNGEE. The CDR3 is made up of 17 amino acids. The CDR3 loop is CASSSGTAIATNEKLFF. As DNA, the CDR3 is TGTGCCAGCAGCTCCGGGACAGCCATTGCAACTAATGAAAAACTGTTTTTT.

The chain uses TRBV7-2 and TRBJ2-7; 8 bases line up with TRBD2. J lost 6 bases, V lost 1 base, and 5 bases had no gene match. Germline V gives CDR1 SGHTA, CDR2 FQGNSA. CDR3 length: 14 amino acids. CDR3 bases: TGTGCCAGCAGCTTAGTTGCGGGAGGTTCCGAGCAGTACTTC. It codes for CASSLVAGGSEQYF.

J is TRBJ2-7 and V is TRBV4-3, with 10 bases identical to TRBD1. The CDR3 is 15 residues long. With V trimmed by 0 bases and J by 3 bases, 2 bases remained unmatched. CDR1 and CDR2 from the germline V gene are LGHNA and YSLEER. CDR3 amino acids: CASSQDRTGGYEQYF. The CDR3 DNA reads TGCGCCAGCAGCCAAGATCGGACAGGGGGCTACGAGCAGTACTTC.

The V call is TRBV11-2, the J call TRBJ2-7; 10 nucleotides match TRBD2. The V gene's germline CDR1 is SGHAT and CDR2 FQNNGV. The CDR3 extends over 15 amino acids. J lost 3 bases, V lost 5 bases, and 7 bases had no gene match. CDR3 loop: CASSEGTSALYEQYF. Here the CDR3 DNA reads TGTGCCAGCAGCGAGGGGACTAGCGCCCTCTACGAGCAGTACTTC.

The CDR3 DNA is TGTGCCAGCAGACCCCCGGGACAGGGCTCGTACGAGCAGTACTTC. It encodes CASRPPGQGSYEQYF. The chain joins TRBV6-5 to TRBJ2-7, with 9 bases aligning to TRBD1. This CDR3 has 15 amino acids. The J segment lost 4 bases and the V segment lost 6 bases, leaving 10 bases of the junction unmatched. Germline-derived CDR1 and CDR2 are MNHEY and SVGAGI.

The chain employs TRBV27 and TRBJ2-7, with 10 bases fitting TRBD2. This CDR3 region has 14 residues. Germline trimming cut 5 bases from V and 0 bases from J; bases unmatched to any gene: 1. The V gene's germline CDR1 is MNHEY and CDR2 SMNVEV (reference sequence). CDR3 in DNA: TGTGCCAGCAGTCTAGCGGGAGACTCCTACGAGCAGTACTTC. This translates into CASSLAGDSYEQYF.

The chain employs TRBV28 and TRBJ1-2, with 10 bases fitting TRBD1. V dropped 5 bases and J dropped 4; count of bases not matched to a gene: 7. Germline V CDR1 and CDR2: MDHEN, SYDVKM. The CDR3 runs to 15 residues. DNA of the CDR3: TGTGCCAGCAGTCCTAGGACAGGGGGTCGCTATGGCTACACCTTC. Translating it yields CASSPRTGGRYGYTF.

This chain links TRBV7-2 with TRBJ1-1; D unresolved. This CDR3 region has 12 residues. Germline lookup yields CDR1 SGHTA and CDR2 FQGNSA. Deletions cut 6 bases from V and 6 bases from J, with 11 bases between. CDR3 sequence reads: CASRLREAEAFF. The CDR3 DNA sequence: TGTGCCAGCAGGTTACGGGAGGCTGAAGCTTTCTTT.

The rearrangement uses TRBV11-3 and TRBJ2-3; 8 bases fit TRBD2. Germline V gene sequence: CDR1 SGHNT, CDR2 YENEEA. This CDR3 region has 17 residues. V shed 0 bases and J 2 bases; nucleotides not matched to a gene: 7. This CDR3 is CASSLDSGGVATDTQYF. The CDR3 region has the DNA TGTGCCAGCAGCTTAGATTCGGGGGGGGTTGCCACAGATACGCAGTATTTT.

This chain links TRBV7-2 with TRBJ1-1; TRBD1 matches 11 bases. CDR3 length: 15 amino acids. Germline V gene lookup returns CDR1 SGHTA and CDR2 FQGNSA. V shed 2 bases and J 7 bases; nucleotides not matched to a gene: 6. The CDR3 DNA is TGTGCCAGCAGCTTAAAGGGACAGGGGGTGGGTGAAGCTTTCTTT. This codes for CASSLKGQGVGEAFF.

The J gene is TRBJ1-2, the V gene TRBV5-1, with 7 bases fitting TRBD1. The CDR3 consists of 13 residues. V shed 5 bases and J 8 bases; nucleotides not matched to a gene: 9. CDR1 is SGHRS and CDR2 is YFSETQ in the germline V gene. The CDR3, as DNA: TGCGCCAGCAGGACAGGGATGAGCTGGGGCTACACCTTC. The encoded protein is CASRTGMSWGYTF.